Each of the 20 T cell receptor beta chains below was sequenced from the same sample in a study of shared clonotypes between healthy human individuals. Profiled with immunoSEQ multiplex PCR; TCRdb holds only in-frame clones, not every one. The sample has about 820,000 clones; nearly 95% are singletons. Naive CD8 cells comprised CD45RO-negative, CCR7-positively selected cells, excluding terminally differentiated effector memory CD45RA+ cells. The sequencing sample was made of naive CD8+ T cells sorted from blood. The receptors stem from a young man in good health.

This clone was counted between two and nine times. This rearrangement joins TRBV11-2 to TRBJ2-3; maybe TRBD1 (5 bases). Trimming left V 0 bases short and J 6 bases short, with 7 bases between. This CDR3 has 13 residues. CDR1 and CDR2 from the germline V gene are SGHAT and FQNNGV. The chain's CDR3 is CASSLDWGDTQYF. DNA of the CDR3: TGTGCCAGCAGCTTAGATTGGGGCGATACGCAGTATTTT.

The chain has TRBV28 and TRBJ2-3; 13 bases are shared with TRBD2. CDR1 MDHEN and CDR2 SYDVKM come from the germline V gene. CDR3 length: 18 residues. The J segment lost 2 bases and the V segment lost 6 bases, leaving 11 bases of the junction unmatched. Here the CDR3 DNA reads TGTGCCAGCAGCATCACCGGGACTAGCGGGGCACACACAGATACGCAGTATTTT. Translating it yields CASSITGTSGAHTDTQYF.

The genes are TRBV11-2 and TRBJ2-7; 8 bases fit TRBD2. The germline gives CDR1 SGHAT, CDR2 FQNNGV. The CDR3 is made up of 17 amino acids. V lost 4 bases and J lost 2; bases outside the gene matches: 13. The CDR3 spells CASSSESLAGSTYEQYF. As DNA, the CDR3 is TGTGCCAGCAGCTCGGAAAGCTTAGCGGGATCCACCTACGAGCAGTACTTC.

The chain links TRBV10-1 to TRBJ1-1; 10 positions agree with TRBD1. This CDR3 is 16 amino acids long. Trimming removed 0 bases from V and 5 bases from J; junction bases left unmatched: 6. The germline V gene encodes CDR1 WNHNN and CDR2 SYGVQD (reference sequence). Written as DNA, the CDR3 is TGCGCCAGCAGTGAGTCGAGGACAGGGGGAAAAACTGAAGCTTTCTTT. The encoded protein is CASSESRTGGKTEAFF.

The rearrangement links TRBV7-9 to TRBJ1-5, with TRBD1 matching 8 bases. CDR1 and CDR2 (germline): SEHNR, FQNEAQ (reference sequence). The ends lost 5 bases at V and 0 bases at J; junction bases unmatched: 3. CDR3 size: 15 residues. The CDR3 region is CASSPTGDSNQPQHF. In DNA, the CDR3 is TGTGCCAGCAGCCCGACAGGGGATAGCAATCAGCCCCAGCATTTT.

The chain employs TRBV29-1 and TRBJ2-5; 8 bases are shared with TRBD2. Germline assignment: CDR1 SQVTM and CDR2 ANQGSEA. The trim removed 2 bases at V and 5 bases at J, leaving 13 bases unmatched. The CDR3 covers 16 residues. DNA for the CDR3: TGCAGCGTTGAATCACAGCGGGAGAGCCCTCAGGAGACCCAGTACTTC. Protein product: CSVESQRESPQETQYF.

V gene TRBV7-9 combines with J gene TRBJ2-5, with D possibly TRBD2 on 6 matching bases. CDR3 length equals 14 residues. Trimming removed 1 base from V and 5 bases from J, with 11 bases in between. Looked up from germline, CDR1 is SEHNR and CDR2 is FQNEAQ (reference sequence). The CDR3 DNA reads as TGTGCCAGCAGCTTAGTGGAGGGTCAGGAGACCCAGTACTTC. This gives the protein CASSLVEGQETQYF.

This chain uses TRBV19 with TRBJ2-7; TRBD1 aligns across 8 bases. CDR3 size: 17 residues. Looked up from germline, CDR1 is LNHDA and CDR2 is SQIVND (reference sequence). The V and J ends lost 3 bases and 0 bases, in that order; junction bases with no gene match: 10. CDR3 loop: CASSMLSGGPSSYEQYF. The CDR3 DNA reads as TGTGCCAGTAGTATGTTGTCAGGGGGCCCCAGCTCCTACGAGCAGTACTTC.

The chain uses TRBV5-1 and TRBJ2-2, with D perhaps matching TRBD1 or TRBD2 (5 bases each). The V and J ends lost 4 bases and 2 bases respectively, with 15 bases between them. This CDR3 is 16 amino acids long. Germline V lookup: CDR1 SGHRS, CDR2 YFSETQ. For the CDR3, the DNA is TGCGCCAGCAGCCATCCCGGGACCGATAACACCGGGGAGCTGTTTTTT. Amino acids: CASSHPGTDNTGELFF.

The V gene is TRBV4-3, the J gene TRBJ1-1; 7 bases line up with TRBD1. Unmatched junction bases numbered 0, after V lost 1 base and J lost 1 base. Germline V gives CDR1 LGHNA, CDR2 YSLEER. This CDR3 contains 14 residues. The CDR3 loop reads CASSQGQGNTEAFF. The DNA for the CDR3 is TGCGCCAGCAGCCAAGGACAGGGGAACACTGAAGCTTTCTTT.

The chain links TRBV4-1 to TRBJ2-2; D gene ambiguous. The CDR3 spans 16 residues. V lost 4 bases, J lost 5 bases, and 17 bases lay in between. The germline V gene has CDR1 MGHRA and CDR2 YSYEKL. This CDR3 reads CASSLVADGSTGELFF. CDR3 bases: TGCGCCAGCAGCCTAGTCGCGGACGGCTCGACCGGGGAGCTGTTTTTT.

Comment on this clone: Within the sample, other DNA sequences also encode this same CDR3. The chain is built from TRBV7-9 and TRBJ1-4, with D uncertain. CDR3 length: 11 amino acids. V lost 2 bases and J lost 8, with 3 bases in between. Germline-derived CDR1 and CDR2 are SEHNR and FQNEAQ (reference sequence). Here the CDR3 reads CASSLQEKLFF. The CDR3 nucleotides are TGTGCCAGCAGCTTACAAGAAAAACTGTTTTTT. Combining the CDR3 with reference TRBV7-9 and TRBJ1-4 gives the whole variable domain DTGVSQNPRHKITKRGQNVTFRCDPISEHNRLYWYRQTLGQGPEFLTYFQNEAQLEKSRLLSDRFSAERPKGSFSTLEIQRTEQGDSAMYLCASSLQEKLFFGSGTQLSVL.

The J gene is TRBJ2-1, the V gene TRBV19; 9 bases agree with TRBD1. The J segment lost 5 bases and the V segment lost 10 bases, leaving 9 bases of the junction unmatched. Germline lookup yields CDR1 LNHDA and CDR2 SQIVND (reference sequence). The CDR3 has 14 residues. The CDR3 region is CATGTGWNNNEQFF. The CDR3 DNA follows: TGTGCCACCGGGACAGGGTGGAACAACAATGAGCAGTTCTTC.

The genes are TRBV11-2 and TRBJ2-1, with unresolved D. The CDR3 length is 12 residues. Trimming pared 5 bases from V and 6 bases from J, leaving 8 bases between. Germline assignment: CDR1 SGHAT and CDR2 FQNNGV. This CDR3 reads CASSPLGNEQFF. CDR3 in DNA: TGTGCCAGCAGCCCCCTGGGCAATGAGCAGTTCTTC.

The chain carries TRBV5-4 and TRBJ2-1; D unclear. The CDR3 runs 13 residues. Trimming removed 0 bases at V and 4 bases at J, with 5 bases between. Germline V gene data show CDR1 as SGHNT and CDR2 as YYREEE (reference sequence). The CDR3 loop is CASSLGSYNEQFF. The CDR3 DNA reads TGTGCCAGCAGCTTGGGGAGTTACAATGAGCAGTTCTTC.

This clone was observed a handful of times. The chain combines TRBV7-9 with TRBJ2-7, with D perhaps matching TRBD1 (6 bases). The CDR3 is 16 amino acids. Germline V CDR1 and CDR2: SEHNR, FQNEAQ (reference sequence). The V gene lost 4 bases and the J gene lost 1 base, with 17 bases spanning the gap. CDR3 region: CASSSELRGKSYEQYF. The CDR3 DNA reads TGTGCCAGCAGCTCCGAGCTGAGGGGGAAATCCTACGAGCAGTACTTC.

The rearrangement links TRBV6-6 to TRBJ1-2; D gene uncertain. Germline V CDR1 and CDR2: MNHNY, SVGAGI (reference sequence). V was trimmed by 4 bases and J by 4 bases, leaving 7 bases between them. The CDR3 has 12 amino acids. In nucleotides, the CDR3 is TGTGCCAGCAGTTCAGGATTCTATGGCTACACCTTC. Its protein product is CASSSGFYGYTF.

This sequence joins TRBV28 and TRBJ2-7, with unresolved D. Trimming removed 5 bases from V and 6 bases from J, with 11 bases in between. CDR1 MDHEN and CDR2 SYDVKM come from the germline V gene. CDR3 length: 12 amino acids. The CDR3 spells CASSVPQAEQYF. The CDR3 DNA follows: TGTGCCAGCAGTGTCCCCCAAGCCGAGCAGTACTTC.

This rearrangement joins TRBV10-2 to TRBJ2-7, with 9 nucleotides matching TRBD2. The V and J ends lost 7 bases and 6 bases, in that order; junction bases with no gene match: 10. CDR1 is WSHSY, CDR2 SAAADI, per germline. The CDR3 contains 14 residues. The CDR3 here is CASKSSGDASEQYF. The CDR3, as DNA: TGCGCCAGCAAATCTAGCGGGGACGCTAGCGAGCAGTACTTC.

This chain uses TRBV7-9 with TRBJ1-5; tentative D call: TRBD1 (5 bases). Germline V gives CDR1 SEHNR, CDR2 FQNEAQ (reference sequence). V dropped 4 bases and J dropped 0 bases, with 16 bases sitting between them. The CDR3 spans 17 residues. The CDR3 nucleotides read TGTGCCAGCAGCTACATCTACCGGGACGATAGCAATCAGCCCCAGCATTTT. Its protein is CASSYIYRDDSNQPQHF.